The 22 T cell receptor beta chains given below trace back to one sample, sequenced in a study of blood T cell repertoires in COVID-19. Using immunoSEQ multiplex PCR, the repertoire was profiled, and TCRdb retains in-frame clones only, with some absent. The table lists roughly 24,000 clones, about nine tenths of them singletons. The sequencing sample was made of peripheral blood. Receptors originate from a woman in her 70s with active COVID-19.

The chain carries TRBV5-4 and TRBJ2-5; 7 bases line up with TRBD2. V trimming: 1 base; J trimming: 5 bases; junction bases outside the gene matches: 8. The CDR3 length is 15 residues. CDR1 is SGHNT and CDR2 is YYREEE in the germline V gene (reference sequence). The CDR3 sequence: CASSLRAGVRETQYF. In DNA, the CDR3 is TGTGCCAGCAGCTTGAGGGCGGGGGTGAGGGAGACCCAGTACTTC.

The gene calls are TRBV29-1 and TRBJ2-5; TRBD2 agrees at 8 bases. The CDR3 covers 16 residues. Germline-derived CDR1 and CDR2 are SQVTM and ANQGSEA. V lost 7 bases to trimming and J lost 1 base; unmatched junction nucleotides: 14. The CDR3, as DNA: TGCAGCGCCCGAAGACCCGCGGGGGGCCCCCAAGAGACCCAGTACTTC. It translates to CSARRPAGGPQETQYF.

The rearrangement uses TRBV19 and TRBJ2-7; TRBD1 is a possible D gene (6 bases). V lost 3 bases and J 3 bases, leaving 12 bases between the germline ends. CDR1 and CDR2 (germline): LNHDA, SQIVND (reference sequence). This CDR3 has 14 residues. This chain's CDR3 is CASSMVIGGYEQYF. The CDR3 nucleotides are TGTGCCAGTAGTATGGTAATAGGGGGCTACGAGCAGTACTTC.

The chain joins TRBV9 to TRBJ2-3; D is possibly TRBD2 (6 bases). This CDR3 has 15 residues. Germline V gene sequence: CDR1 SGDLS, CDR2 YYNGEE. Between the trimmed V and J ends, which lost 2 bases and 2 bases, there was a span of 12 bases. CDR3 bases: TGTGCCAGCAGCGTGAGCGGGTCCTTCACAGATACGCAGTATTTT. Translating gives CASSVSGSFTDTQYF.

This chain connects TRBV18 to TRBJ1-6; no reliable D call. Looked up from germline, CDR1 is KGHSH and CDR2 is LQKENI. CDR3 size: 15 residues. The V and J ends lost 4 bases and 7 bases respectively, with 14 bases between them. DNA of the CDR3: TGTGCCAGCTCACTAATGACACCTGACAATTCACCCCTCCACTTT. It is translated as CASSLMTPDNSPLHF.

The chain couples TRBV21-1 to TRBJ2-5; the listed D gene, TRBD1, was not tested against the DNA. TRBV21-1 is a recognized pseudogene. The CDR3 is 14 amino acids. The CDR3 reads CASSRTGHQETQYF. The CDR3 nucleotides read TGTGCCAGCAGCAGGACAGGTCATCAAGAGACCCAGTACTTC.

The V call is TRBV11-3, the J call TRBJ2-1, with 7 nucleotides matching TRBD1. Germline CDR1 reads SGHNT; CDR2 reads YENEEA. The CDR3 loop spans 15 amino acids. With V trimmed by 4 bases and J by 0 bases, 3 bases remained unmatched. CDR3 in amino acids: CASSSTGLSYNEQFF. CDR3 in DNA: TGTGCCAGCAGCTCGACAGGGCTCTCCTACAATGAGCAGTTCTTC.

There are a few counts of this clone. The CDR3 protein is CASSSLDRAPARGEQYF. The CDR3 DNA follows: TGTGCCAGCAGTTCACTGGACAGGGCACCCGCGAGGGGCGAGCAGTACTTC. The V gene is TRBV6-2 or TRBV6-3, the J gene TRBJ2-7, with TRBD1 identical over 8 bases. V lost 4 bases to trimming and J lost 6 bases; unmatched junction nucleotides: 17. CDR3 length equals 17 residues. The germline gives CDR1 MNHEY, CDR2 SVGEGT.

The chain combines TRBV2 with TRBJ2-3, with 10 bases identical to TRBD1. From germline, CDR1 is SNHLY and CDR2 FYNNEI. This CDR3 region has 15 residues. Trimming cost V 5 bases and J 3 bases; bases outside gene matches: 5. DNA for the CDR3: TGTGCCAGCAGTTTAGACAGGGGGCGGACAGATACGCAGTATTTT. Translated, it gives CASSLDRGRTDTQYF.

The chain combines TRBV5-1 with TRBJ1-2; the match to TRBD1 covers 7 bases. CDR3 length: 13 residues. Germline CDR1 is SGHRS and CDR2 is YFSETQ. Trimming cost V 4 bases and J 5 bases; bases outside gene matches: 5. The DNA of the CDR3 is TGCGCCAGCAGCCCCAGGGACAGTTATGGCTACACCTTC. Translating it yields CASSPRDSYGYTF.

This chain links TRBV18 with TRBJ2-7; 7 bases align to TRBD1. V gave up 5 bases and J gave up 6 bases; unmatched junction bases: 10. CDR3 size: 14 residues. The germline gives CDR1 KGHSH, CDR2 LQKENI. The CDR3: CASSIRDRASEQYF. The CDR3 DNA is TGTGCCAGCTCAATTCGAGACAGGGCAAGCGAGCAGTACTTC.

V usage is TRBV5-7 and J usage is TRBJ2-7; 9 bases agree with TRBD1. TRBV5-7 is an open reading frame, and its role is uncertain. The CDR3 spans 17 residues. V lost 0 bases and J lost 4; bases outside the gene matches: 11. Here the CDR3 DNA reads TGTGCCAGCAGCTTGGTTAACAAGGACAGGGGATCTTACGAGCAGTACTTC. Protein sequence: CASSLVNKDRGSYEQYF.

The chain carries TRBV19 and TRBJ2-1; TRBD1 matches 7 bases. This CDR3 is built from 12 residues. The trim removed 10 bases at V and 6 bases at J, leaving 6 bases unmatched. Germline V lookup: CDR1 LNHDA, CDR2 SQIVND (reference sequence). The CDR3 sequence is CATDTGANEQFF. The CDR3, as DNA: TGTGCCACCGATACAGGGGCCAATGAGCAGTTCTTC.

The CDR3 loop reads CASRVDRQETQYF. CDR3 coding DNA: TGTGCCAGCAGAGTGGACAGGCAAGAGACCCAGTACTTC. The chain couples TRBV2 to TRBJ2-5, with TRBD1 matching 7 bases. Losses at the gene ends were 6 bases for V and 2 bases for J; bases not matched to a gene: 3. Per germline, CDR1 SNHLY and CDR2 FYNNEI. The CDR3 is 13 residues long.

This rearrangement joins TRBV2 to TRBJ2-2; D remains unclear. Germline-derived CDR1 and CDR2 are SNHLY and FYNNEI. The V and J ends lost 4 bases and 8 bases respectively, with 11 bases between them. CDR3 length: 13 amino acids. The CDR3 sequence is CASSVFERGELFF. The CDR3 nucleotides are TGTGCCAGCAGTGTTTTCGAACGGGGGGAGCTGTTTTTT.

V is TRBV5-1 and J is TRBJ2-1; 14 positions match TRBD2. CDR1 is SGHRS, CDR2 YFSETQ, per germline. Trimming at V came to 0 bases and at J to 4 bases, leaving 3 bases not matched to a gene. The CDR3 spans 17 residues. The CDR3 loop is CASSLAGLAGGYNEQFF. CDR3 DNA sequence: TGCGCCAGCAGCTTGGCAGGACTAGCGGGGGGATACAATGAGCAGTTCTTC.

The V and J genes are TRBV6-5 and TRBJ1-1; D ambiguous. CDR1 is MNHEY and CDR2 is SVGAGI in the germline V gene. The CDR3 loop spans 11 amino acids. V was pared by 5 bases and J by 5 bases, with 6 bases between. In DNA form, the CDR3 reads TGTGCCAGCAGTCGCGGTACTGAAGCTTTCTTT. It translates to CASSRGTEAFF.

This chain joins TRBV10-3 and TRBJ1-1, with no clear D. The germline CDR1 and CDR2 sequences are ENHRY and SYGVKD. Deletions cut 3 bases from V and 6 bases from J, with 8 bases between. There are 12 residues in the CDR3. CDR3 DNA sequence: TGTGCCATCAGTGAATGGAGATCTGAAGCTTTCTTT. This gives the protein CAISEWRSEAFF.

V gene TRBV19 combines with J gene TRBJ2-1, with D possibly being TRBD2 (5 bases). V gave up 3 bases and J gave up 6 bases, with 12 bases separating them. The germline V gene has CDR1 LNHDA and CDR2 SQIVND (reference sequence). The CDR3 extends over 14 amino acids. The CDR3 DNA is TGTGCCAGTAGTATTGGTGGAGAGGGCAATGAGCAGTTCTTC. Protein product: CASSIGGEGNEQFF.

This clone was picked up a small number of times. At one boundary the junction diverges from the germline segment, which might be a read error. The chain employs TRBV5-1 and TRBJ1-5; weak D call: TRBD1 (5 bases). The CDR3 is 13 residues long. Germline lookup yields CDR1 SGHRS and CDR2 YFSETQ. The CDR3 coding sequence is TGCGCCAGCAGCCTCGACAGCAACCAGCCCCAGCATTTT. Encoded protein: CASSLDSNQPQHF. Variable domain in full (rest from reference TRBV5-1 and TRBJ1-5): KAGVTQTPRYLIKTRGQQVTLSCSPISGHRSVSWYQQTPGQGLQFLFEYFSETQRNKGNFPGRFSGRQFSNSRSEMNVSTLELGDSALYLCASSLDSNQPQHFGDGTRLSIL.

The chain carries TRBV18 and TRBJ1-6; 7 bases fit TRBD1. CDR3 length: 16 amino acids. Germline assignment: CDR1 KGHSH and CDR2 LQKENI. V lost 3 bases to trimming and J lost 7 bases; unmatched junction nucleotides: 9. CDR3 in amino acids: CASSPSAGRGNSPLHF. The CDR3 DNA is TGTGCCAGCTCACCGTCGGCCGGCAGGGGGAATTCACCCCTCCACTTT.

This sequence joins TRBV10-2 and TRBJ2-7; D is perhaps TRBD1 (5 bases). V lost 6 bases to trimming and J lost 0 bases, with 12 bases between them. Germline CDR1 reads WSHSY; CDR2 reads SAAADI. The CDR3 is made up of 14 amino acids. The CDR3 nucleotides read TGCGCCAGCAGCACCCAGGGTTACTCCTACGAGCAGTACTTC. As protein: CASSTQGYSYEQYF.